This TCR beta chain was sequenced during a study of blood T cell repertoires in COVID-19. Comments on this clone: The identical CDR3 is also encoded by other nucleotide sequences in the sample.

Authors' methods: Reference gene primer amplification gave nucleated cell count estimates. Here immunoSEQ multiplex PCR was the method, and the copy in TCRdb shows in-frame clones only, minus some. V and J calls and clone size are copied from that table; D and trimming were computed from the DNA. The sample carries some 130,000 clones, approximately 84% recorded once. The germline V gene has CDR1 SEHNR and CDR2 FQNEAQ (reference sequence). The length of the CDR3 is 16 residues. Trimming stripped 6 bases from V and 5 bases from J, with 19 bases between. The sample comprised peripheral blood. The chain joins TRBV7-9 to TRBJ2-2; D is possibly TRBD1 (5 bases). The clonotype comes from a woman of 80 years or more with acute or convalescent COVID-19. Here the CDR3 DNA reads TGTGCCAGCAGGCATACAGGAACCTGGGGAACCGGGGAGCTGTTTTTT. As protein: CASRHTGTWGTGELFF.